The clone carrying this T cell receptor (beta chain) showed up just a few times. Its antigen is not identified. Using immunoSEQ multiplex PCR, the repertoire was profiled, and TCRdb retains in-frame clones only, with some absent. The table has approximately 64,000 clones, 85% to 90% seen once; the top ten hold 1.5% to 2%. The entry originates in a study of T cells in localized non-small cell lung cancer. Study outcomes and limitations: A median of 57 of the top 100 tumor clones appeared in adjacent lung, which was paired and uninvolved. Higher T cell density in the blood was associated with longer overall survival, whereas higher adjacent-lung clonality associated with shorter survival. Maximal T cell clonality occurred in uninvolved adjacent lung, with tumor ranking below it. Investigators sequenced only a single tumor region, leaving heterogeneity possible.

The receptor was isolated from a woman aged 40 to 75 with stage I lung adenocarcinoma. The sample was peripheral blood, taken before any cancer treatment.

DNA of the CDR3: TGCAGTGGCACCGGGACAGGGACGGCTTTCTTT. Its protein is CSGTGTGTAFF. The J gene is TRBJ1-1, the V gene TRBV20-1, with TRBD1 matching over 9 bases. CDR3 length: 11 amino acids. V was clipped by 7 bases and J by 11 bases; unmatched bases: 8. Germline V CDR1 and CDR2: DFQATT, SNEGSKA (reference sequence).